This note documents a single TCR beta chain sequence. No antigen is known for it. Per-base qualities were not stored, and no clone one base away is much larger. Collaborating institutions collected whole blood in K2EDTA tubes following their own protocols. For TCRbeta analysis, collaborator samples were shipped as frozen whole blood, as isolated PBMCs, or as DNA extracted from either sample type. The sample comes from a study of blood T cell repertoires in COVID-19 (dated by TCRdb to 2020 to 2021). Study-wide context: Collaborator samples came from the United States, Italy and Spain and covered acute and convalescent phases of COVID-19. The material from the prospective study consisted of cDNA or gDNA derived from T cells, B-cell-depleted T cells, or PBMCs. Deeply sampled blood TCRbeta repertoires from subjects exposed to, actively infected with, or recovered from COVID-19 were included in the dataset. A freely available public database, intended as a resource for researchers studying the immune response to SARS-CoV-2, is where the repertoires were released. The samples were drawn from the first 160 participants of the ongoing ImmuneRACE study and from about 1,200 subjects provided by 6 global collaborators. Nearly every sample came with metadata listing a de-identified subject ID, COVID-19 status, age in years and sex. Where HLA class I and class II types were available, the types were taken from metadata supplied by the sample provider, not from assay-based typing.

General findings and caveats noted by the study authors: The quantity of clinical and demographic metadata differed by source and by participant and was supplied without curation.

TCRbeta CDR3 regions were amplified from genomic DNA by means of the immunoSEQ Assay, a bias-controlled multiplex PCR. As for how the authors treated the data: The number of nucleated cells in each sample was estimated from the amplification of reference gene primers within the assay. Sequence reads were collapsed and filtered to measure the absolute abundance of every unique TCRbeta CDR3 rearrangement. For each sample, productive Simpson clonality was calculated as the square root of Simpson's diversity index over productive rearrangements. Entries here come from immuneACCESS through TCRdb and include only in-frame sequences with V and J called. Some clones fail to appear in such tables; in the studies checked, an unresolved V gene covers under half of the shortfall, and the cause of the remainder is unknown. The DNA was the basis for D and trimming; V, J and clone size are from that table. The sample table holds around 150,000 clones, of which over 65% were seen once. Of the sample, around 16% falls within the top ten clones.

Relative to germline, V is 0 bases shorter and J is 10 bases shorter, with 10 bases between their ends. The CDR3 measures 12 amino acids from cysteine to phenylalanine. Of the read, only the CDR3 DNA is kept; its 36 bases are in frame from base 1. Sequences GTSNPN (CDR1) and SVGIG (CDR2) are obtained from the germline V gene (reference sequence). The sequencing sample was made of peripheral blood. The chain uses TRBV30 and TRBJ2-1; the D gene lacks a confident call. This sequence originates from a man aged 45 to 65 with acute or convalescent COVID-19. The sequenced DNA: TGTGCCTGGAGTGTAAATAACTGGGAGCAGTTCTTC. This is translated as CAWSVNNWEQFF.